The 11 T cell receptor beta chains presented below share a single source sample, sequenced in a study of a mutant IDH1 vaccine in newly diagnosed glioma (dated by TCRdb to the early 2020s). These receptors have no known antigen. The library was produced with the immunoSEQ multiplex PCR assay. TCRdb's version of the immuneACCESS table is confined to in-frame rearrangements and falls short of the full clone set. An unresolved V gene accounts for under half of the shortfall where checked; the remainder is of unknown origin. The sample data list roughly 60,000 clones, and about four fifths of these were observed just once. 5% to 8% of the sample is held by the ten biggest clonotypes. Sample time point, as interpreted from the label and publication: week 23, last vaccination. Each vaccine dose, consisting of 300 ug of a 20-mer mutant IDH1 peptide in Montanide, was administered subcutaneously with topical imiquimod.

The specimen comprised PBMCs, sampled from a glioma patient whose treatment included an IDH1 peptide vaccine. These receptors all come from a man in his forties with glioma.

The chain has TRBV10-2 and TRBJ1-5; perhaps TRBD1 as D (6 bases). V lost 0 bases to trimming and J lost 0 bases, with 15 bases between them. Germline CDR1 and CDR2: WSHSY and SAAADI. The CDR3 extends over 18 amino acids. CDR3 sequence reads: CASSESVGAPISNQPQHF. Written as DNA, the CDR3 is TGCGCCAGCAGTGAGTCGGTGGGGGCCCCTATTAGCAATCAGCCCCAGCATTTT.

The rearrangement uses TRBV6-1 and TRBJ1-6, with 8 positions matching TRBD1. The CDR3 has 14 amino acids. The V and J ends lost 6 bases and 9 bases, in that order; junction bases with no gene match: 7. Per the germline V gene, CDR1 is MNHNS and CDR2 is SASEGT. CDR3 coding DNA: TGTGCCAGCAGAGACACAGGGGGAAGTTCACCCCTCCACTTT. Protein sequence: CASRDTGGSSPLHF.

This chain joins TRBV29-1 and TRBJ2-5, with D perhaps matching TRBD2 (5 bases). Trimming took off 1 base at V and 4 bases at J, with 13 bases between the two ends. The CDR3 consists of 14 residues. Germline assignment: CDR1 SQVTM and CDR2 ANQGSEA. The CDR3 region is CSVEGPGGGETQYF. For the CDR3, the DNA is TGCAGCGTTGAAGGGCCAGGAGGAGGAGAGACCCAGTACTTC.

This clone has only one observation. The rearrangement uses TRBV6-5 and TRBJ2-3; perhaps TRBD1 as D (6 bases). Trimming left V 5 bases short and J 9 bases short, with 15 bases between. This CDR3 region has 13 residues. Germline values: CDR1 MNHEY, CDR2 SVGAGI. For the CDR3, the DNA is TGTGCCAGCAGTACGACTCGTCAGGGGACGCAGTATTTT. It specifies CASSTTRQGTQYF.

The V gene is TRBV25-1, the J gene TRBJ1-4; 8 nucleotides match TRBD1. V dropped 8 bases and J dropped 4; count of bases not matched to a gene: 6. The V gene's germline CDR1 is MGHDK and CDR2 SYGVNS. The length of the CDR3 is 14 residues. CDR3 nucleotides: TGTGCCAGCCAGGACAGGGATTATAATGAAAAACTGTTTTTT. It specifies CASQDRDYNEKLFF.

The V and J genes are TRBV7-9 and TRBJ2-3; no clear D gene. Trimming removed 0 bases from V and 1 base from J, with 8 bases in between. The length of the CDR3 is 15 residues. From germline, CDR1 is SEHNR and CDR2 FQNEAQ (reference sequence). The CDR3 bases are TGTGCCAGCAGCTTAGCCAGTCGGGGCACAGATACGCAGTATTTT. Translation gives CASSLASRGTDTQYF.

V is TRBV9 and J is TRBJ2-3, with D tentatively TRBD1 or TRBD2 (5 bases each). Looked up from germline, CDR1 is SGDLS and CDR2 is YYNGEE. The CDR3 loop spans 19 amino acids. V shed 0 bases and J shed 0 bases, with 20 bases lying between them. This chain's CDR3 is CASSVAYWGSDTSTDTQYF. The CDR3 DNA reads TGTGCCAGCAGCGTAGCTTATTGGGGGTCGGATACTAGCACAGATACGCAGTATTTT. Filled out from reference TRBV9 and TRBJ2-3, the complete variable domain reads DSGVTQTPKHLITATGQRVTLRCSPRSGDLSVYWYQQSLDQGLQFLIQYYNGEERAKGNILERFSAQQFPDLHSELNLSSLELGDSALYFCASSVAYWGSDTSTDTQYFGPGTRLTVL.

The rearrangement links TRBV5-4 to TRBJ1-5, with D hard to call. Per the germline V gene, CDR1 is SGHNT and CDR2 is YYREEE (reference sequence). The CDR3 runs 14 residues. Trimming stripped 5 bases from V and 2 bases from J, with 11 bases between. The CDR3 bases are TGTGCCAGCAGTTCCGGACTTGGCAATCAGCCCCAGCATTTT. This sequence encodes CASSSGLGNQPQHF.

The chain carries TRBV7-9 and TRBJ1-1; D uncertain. V gave up 5 bases and J gave up 8 bases, with 15 bases separating them. This CDR3 spans 13 amino acids. Germline V CDR1 and CDR2: SEHNR, FQNEAQ (reference sequence). The CDR3 sequence is CASSPPSEAEAFF. The CDR3 bases are TGTGCCAGCAGCCCCCCGTCGGAGGCAGAAGCTTTCTTT.

V and J are TRBV25-1 and TRBJ2-5; 10 bases fit TRBD1. The CDR3 extends over 16 amino acids. Germline assignment: CDR1 MGHDK and CDR2 SYGVNS. The J segment lost 5 bases and the V segment lost 4 bases, leaving 10 bases of the junction unmatched. The CDR3 sequence: CASSGRDRGSQETQYF. The CDR3 nucleotides are TGTGCCAGCAGTGGCCGGGACAGGGGTTCCCAGGAGACCCAGTACTTC.

This chain links TRBV19 with TRBJ2-7; 9 bases fit TRBD2. The CDR3 is 18 amino acids. The germline V gene encodes CDR1 LNHDA and CDR2 SQIVND (reference sequence). The V gene end was trimmed by 4 bases and the J gene end by 0 bases; junction bases not matched to a gene: 13. Here the CDR3 reads CASSRVLGLAGDSYEQYF. CDR3 nucleotide sequence: TGTGCCAGTAGTAGAGTCTTGGGCTTAGCGGGGGACTCCTACGAGCAGTACTTC. The entire variable domain, with the rest obtained from reference TRBV19 and TRBJ2-7, is as follows: DGGITQSPKYLFRKEGQNVTLSCEQNLNHDAMYWYRQDPGQGLRLIYYSQIVNDFQKGDIAEGYSVSREKKESFPLTVTSAQKNPTAFYLCASSRVLGLAGDSYEQYFGPGTRLTVT.